This T cell receptor beta chain was captured by sequencing in a study of shared clonotypes between healthy human individuals. The authors distributed each subset's genomic DNA evenly over several immunoSEQ plates. Method: immunoSEQ multiplex PCR; TCRdb's copy keeps in-frame clones and lacks some. The sample has under 2,500,000 clones, nearly 97% seen once. The germline V gene encodes CDR1 SGHRS and CDR2 YFSETQ. Trimming cost V 0 bases and J 12 bases, with 15 bases left between them. The CDR3 loop spans 13 amino acids. The sequence was obtained from a man between 18 and 29 years old in good health. V gene TRBV5-1 combines with J gene TRBJ1-2, with a weak D call TRBD1 (6 bases). Sample: naive CD4+ T cells sorted from blood. The subset was: CD45RA+ positively selected. The CDR3 here is CASSLETGLTNTF. The CDR3 nucleotides are TGCGCCAGCAGCTTGGAGACAGGCCTAACCAACACCTTC.